Following are 19 T cell receptor beta chains from one sample sequenced in a study of human T cells and chemical hapten exposure. Time point denoted: pre-sensitization, week 0. Stated treatment: therapeutic diphenylcyclopropenone sensitization with weekly scalp DPC. TCRdb re-called the RACE reads with MiXCR, one entry per CDR3 protein. The data show around 120,000 distinct CDR3 sequences, approximately 15% seen once. Source: whole blood, taken in connection with sensitization to the hapten diphenylcyclopropenone (DPC). These receptor sequences come from a young woman with alopecia areata. Some clones in this sample may be carry-over from other donors' samples.

This chain joins TRBV9 and TRBJ2-3; no definite D call. Germline values: CDR1 SGDLS, CDR2 YYNGEE. The CDR3 extends over 13 amino acids. The ends were cut back, 3 bases at V and 4 bases at J, with 9 bases in the middle. CDR3: CASSATGADTQYF. The DNA for the CDR3 is TGTGCCAGCAGCGCCACTGGAGCAGATACGCAGTATTTT. Filled out from reference TRBV9 and TRBJ2-3, the complete variable domain reads DSGVTQTPKHLITATGQRVTLRCSPRSGDLSVYWYQQSLDQGLQFLIQYYNGEERAKGNILERFSAQQFPDLHSELNLSSLELGDSALYFCASSATGADTQYFGPGTRLTVL.

This clonotype turned up a few times. The chain has TRBV7-2 and TRBJ1-2; weak D call: TRBD1 (5 bases). Germline-derived CDR1 and CDR2 are SGHTA and FQGNSA. There are 16 residues in the CDR3. The ends were cut back, 6 bases at V and 1 base at J, with 18 bases in the middle. CDR3: CASSPDSTTLNYGYTF. As DNA, the CDR3 is TGTGCCAGCAGTCCCGACAGTACCACCCTTAACTATGGCTACACCTTC. Looking up the rest from reference TRBV7-2 and TRBJ1-2 gives the full variable domain: GAGVSQSPSNKVTEKGKDVELRCDPISGHTALYWYRQSLGQGLEFLIYFQGNSAPDKSGLPSDRFSAERTGGSVSTLTIQRTQQEDSAVYLCASSPDSTTLNYGYTFGSGTRLTVV.

The rearrangement uses TRBV9 and TRBJ1-2; 7 bases line up with TRBD1. The CDR3 spans 15 residues. Germline V lookup: CDR1 SGDLS, CDR2 YYNGEE. The ends lost 3 bases at V and 4 bases at J; junction bases unmatched: 9. The CDR3 DNA follows: TGTGCCAGCAGCGCGGGACAGAACCCCCGCTATGGCTACACCTTC. It specifies CASSAGQNPRYGYTF.

This clonotype came up a few times. This chain connects TRBV7-9 to TRBJ2-3; the D is unclear. Germline values: CDR1 SEHNR, CDR2 FQNEAQ (reference sequence). Trimming pared 5 bases from V and 0 bases from J, leaving 9 bases between. The CDR3 has 14 residues. CDR3 DNA: TGTGCCAGCAGCCTATCCGGGAGCACAGATACGCAGTATTTT. It translates to CASSLSGSTDTQYF.

This clonotype came up a few times. V is TRBV7-2 and J is TRBJ1-1, with TRBD1 as a possible D gene (5 bases). V lost 5 bases and J 3 bases, leaving 13 bases between the germline ends. Germline V gene lookup returns CDR1 SGHTA and CDR2 FQGNSA. This CDR3 is 14 amino acids long. In DNA, the CDR3 is TGTGCCAGCAGCGGGGCCCCACCAGACACTGAAGCTTTCTTT. It specifies CASSGAPPDTEAFF.

This clonotype was detected ten times or more. This chain joins TRBV2 and TRBJ1-2; 8 nucleotides match TRBD1. Losses at the gene ends were 9 bases for V and 5 bases for J; bases not matched to a gene: 8. CDR1 is SNHLY, CDR2 FYNNEI, per germline. This CDR3 region has 13 residues. CDR3 in DNA: TGTGCCAGGGGGGACAGGAAACTTTATGGCTACACCTTC. This codes for CARGDRKLYGYTF.

The chain joins TRBV27 to TRBJ1-3, with D maybe TRBD1 (5 bases). The CDR3 covers 15 residues. Trimming removed 6 bases at V and 0 bases at J, with 12 bases between. Germline V gene data show CDR1 as MNHEY and CDR2 as SMNVEV (reference sequence). The CDR3 nucleotides are TGTGCCAGCAGCCCAGGACACTTCTCTGGAAACACCATATATTTT. As protein: CASSPGHFSGNTIYF.

This clonotype appeared many times. This rearrangement joins TRBV5-5 to TRBJ2-1; the D is unclear. Trimming took off 0 bases at V and 8 bases at J, with 12 bases between the two ends. This CDR3 is built from 14 residues. Per germline, CDR1 SGHKS and CDR2 YYEKEE (reference sequence). The chain's CDR3 is CASSLAAGRHEQFF. CDR3 DNA: TGTGCCAGCAGCTTGGCCGCAGGAAGACATGAGCAGTTCTTC. Full variable domain (outside the CDR3, taken from reference TRBV5-5 and TRBJ2-1): DAGVTQSPTHLIKTRGQQVTLRCSPISGHKSVSWYQQVLGQGPQFIFQYYEKEERGRGNFPDRFSARQFPNYSSELNVNALLLGDSALYLCASSLAAGRHEQFFGPGTRLTVL.

Of note for this clonotype: A junction end diverges from the germline sequence, so it may reflect a read error. This chain uses TRBV18 with TRBJ1-3; D gene uncertain. CDR1 is KGHSH and CDR2 is LQKENI in the germline V gene. The CDR3 is made up of 15 amino acids. CDR3: CASSPPGRTGNTIYF. The CDR3 coding sequence is TGTGCCAGCTCCCCACCAGGACGGACTGGAAACACCATATATTTT.

This rearrangement joins TRBV6-5 to TRBJ1-1; a weak D match, TRBD1 (5 bases). The CDR3 has 14 amino acids. Between the trimmed V and J ends, which lost 2 bases and 5 bases, there was a span of 12 bases. From germline, CDR1 is MNHEY and CDR2 SVGAGI. DNA for the CDR3: TGTGCCAGCAGTTACGTCGGGGCGCAAACTGAAGCTTTCTTT. It yields the protein CASSYVGAQTEAFF.

This clonotype was observed a handful of times. This chain joins TRBV18 and TRBJ2-4, with 10 bases fitting TRBD1. The CDR3 has 16 residues. Unmatched junction bases numbered 6, after V lost 2 bases and J lost 5 bases. Germline loops: CDR1 KGHSH, CDR2 LQKENI. CDR3 sequence (DNA): TGTGCCAGCTCACCAAAAAACGACAGGGGGCAAAACATTCAGTACTTC. Translation gives CASSPKNDRGQNIQYF.

This clonotype was picked up many times. The gene calls are TRBV6-2 or TRBV6-3 and TRBJ1-1; D possibly corresponds to TRBD1 (6 bases). Trimming took 6 bases from V and 3 from J, leaving 14 bases between them. There are 14 residues in the CDR3. CDR1 is MNHEY, CDR2 SVGEGT, per germline. CDR3 sequence reads: CASSPWTEHTEAFF. The CDR3 nucleotides read TGTGCCAGCAGCCCATGGACAGAGCACACTGAAGCTTTCTTT.

J is TRBJ1-1 and V is TRBV29-1; D might be TRBD1 (6 bases). This CDR3 has 13 amino acids. The germline CDR1 and CDR2 sequences are SQVTM and ANQGSEA. Trimming took off 6 bases at V and 3 bases at J, with 14 bases between the two ends. The CDR3 DNA reads TGCAGCGTACCAGGGGTCCGCGACACTGAAGCTTTCTTT. The encoded protein is CSVPGVRDTEAFF.

This clonotype came up a few times. The genes are TRBV7-9 and TRBJ2-2; D is unresolved. Trimming pared 3 bases from V and 6 bases from J, leaving 8 bases between. The CDR3 is 13 residues long. CDR1 is SEHNR, CDR2 FQNEAQ, per germline (reference sequence). The CDR3 DNA sequence: TGTGCCAGCAGCTTCCTCTCGTCCGGGGAGCTGTTTTTT. This translates into CASSFLSSGELFF.

The chain links TRBV20-1 to TRBJ2-3; no clear D gene. The CDR3 contains 14 residues. Trimming cost V 6 bases and J 2 bases, with 15 bases left between them. Germline V gene lookup returns CDR1 DFQATT and CDR2 SNEGSKA (reference sequence). CDR3 sequence (DNA): TGCAGTGCGAAAGGACCTATCCTCACAGATACGCAGTATTTT. It is translated as CSAKGPILTDTQYF.

This clonotype was seen at least ten times. This chain connects TRBV20-1 to TRBJ1-1; weak D call: TRBD1 (6 bases). This CDR3 spans 15 amino acids. Trimming took off 6 bases at V and 0 bases at J, with 17 bases between the two ends. The V gene's germline CDR1 is DFQATT and CDR2 SNEGSKA (reference sequence). The chain's CDR3 is CSAPPVGGVNTEAFF. CDR3 sequence (DNA): TGCAGTGCCCCCCCCGTAGGGGGAGTGAACACTGAAGCTTTCTTT.

This clonotype was found a few times. The DNA for the CDR3 is TGCGCCAGCAGTAACAGACCATCCGCAGATACGCAGTATTTT. Translated: CASSNRPSADTQYF. The chain employs TRBV5-1 and TRBJ2-3, with D unclear. The germline V gene encodes CDR1 SGHRS and CDR2 YFSETQ. The ends were cut back, 5 bases at V and 4 bases at J, with 14 bases in the middle. This CDR3 region has 14 residues.

The chain couples TRBV6-5 to TRBJ2-2, with a tentative D call TRBD1 (6 bases). The CDR3 runs 15 residues. V shed 0 bases and J shed 6 bases, with 11 bases lying between them. From germline, CDR1 is MNHEY and CDR2 SVGAGI. Written as DNA, the CDR3 is TGTGCCAGCAGTTACTCGAACAGGGCAGCCGGGGAGCTGTTTTTT. Translating gives CASSYSNRAAGELFF.

This clonotype has a count of ten or more. The CDR3 DNA follows: TGTGCCAGCAGTTTCCGTGGAAACTATGGCTACACCTTC. Protein sequence: CASSFRGNYGYTF. V is TRBV27 and J is TRBJ1-2; unclear D gene. The germline V gene encodes CDR1 MNHEY and CDR2 SMNVEV (reference sequence). V was shortened by 3 bases and J by 2 bases, with 7 bases between the two germline ends. This CDR3 has 13 amino acids.